The clone carrying this T cell receptor (beta chain) was found many times. Its antigen is still unknown. V was cut by 1 base and J by 3 bases, with 8 bases left in between. The CDR3 is made up of 14 amino acids. The V gene's germline CDR1 is KGHSH and CDR2 LQKENI. This sample was taken from a study of T cells in Graves' hyperthyroidism and ophthalmopathy. Study observations and caveats: In blood, most of the thyroid clonotypes expanded above 0.001 were also present.

It was RNA transcripts that yielded the amplified TCR beta CDR3 regions. Using the HTBI primer set, a first-round RT-PCR was run on the TCR CDR3. One entry per CDR3 protein, called by TCRdb with MiXCR from the multiplex PCR reads. This table has about 710,000 distinct CDR3 sequences, over 15% appearing once. Sequencing was carried out using blood. This TCR was recovered from a man aged 18 to 29 with Graves' hyperthyroidism. The rearrangement joins TRBV18 to TRBJ2-3; possibly TRBD1 for D (6 bases). CDR3 in DNA: TGTGCCAGCTCACCACAAGGACAGACAGATACGCAGTATTTT. It yields the protein CASSPQGQTDTQYF.